A selection of T cell receptor beta chains follows, all from one sample in a study of blood T cell repertoires in COVID-19. TCRdb's copy holds only in-frame clones and misses some; the assay was immunoSEQ multiplex PCR. The data contain a few hundred thousand clones, under 90% of them singletons. The sequencing input was PBMCs or T cells enriched from blood (not recorded which). These receptors all stem from a man aged 25 to 45 with acute COVID-19. Each CDR3 is given with its conserved first and last residue. The order of the fields is D gene, J gene, V gene, clone size, CDR3 DNA, CDR3 protein. The D gene is left open where the match is weak. For some rows the clone size is stated as once, few or many, or as a class when expanded; others skip it.

.,TRBJ2-3,TRBV11-2,once,TGTGCCAGCAGCTTAGCTACAGATACGCAGTATTTT,CASSLATDTQYF
.,TRBJ2-1,TRBV21-1,.,TGTGCCAGCAGCAAAGGATGGCAGGGGTCCAGCAATGAGCAGTTCTTC,CASSKGWQGSSNEQFF
TRBD1,TRBJ1-2,TRBV24-1,.,TGTGCCACCAGTGGCGGGACAGGGGAGGGCTATGGCTACACCTTC,CATSGGTGEGYGYTF
TRBD1,TRBJ2-5,TRBV3-1/TRBV3-2,.,TGTGCCAGCAGCCACCGGGACAGGGGTCAAGAGACCCAGTACTTC,CASSHRDRGQETQYF
TRBD1,TRBJ2-5,TRBV11-3,.,TGTGCCAGCGCTGCAGGGGGCGGTCAAGAGACCCAGTACTTC,CASAAGGGQETQYF
TRBD1,TRBJ2-5,TRBV5-4,once,TGTGCCAGCAGCTTAGGGACAGCGATAGAGACCCAGTACTTC,CASSLGTAIETQYF
TRBD1,TRBJ2-1,TRBV10-1,.,TGCGCCAGCGGAGGGGACAGGGCGCTGGGTTGGAATGAGCAGTTCTTC,CASGGDRALGWNEQFF
.,TRBJ2-3,TRBV29-1,.,TGCAGCGTTGGTATTGGCCATAGCACAGATACGCAGTATTTT,CSVGIGHSTDTQYF
TRBD1,TRBJ2-1,TRBV25-1,few,TGTGCCAGCAGTGACCGGGACAGGCCCCACAATGAGCAGTTCTTC,CASSDRDRPHNEQFF
.,TRBJ1-2,TRBV7-2,.,TGTGCCAGCAGCTTAGCAGGGGTCGGCTACACCTTC,CASSLAGVGYTF
TRBD2,TRBJ2-2,TRBV7-3,.,TGTGCCAGCAGCTTAAAAGCGGGAGCGCTCACCGGGGAGCTGTTTTTT,CASSLKAGALTGELFF
.,TRBJ2-1,TRBV12-3/TRBV12-4,few,TGTGCCAGCAGTTTAAAAGGGAGTGAGCAGTTCTTC,CASSLKGSEQFF
.,TRBJ1-1,TRBV18,once,TGTGCCAGCTCTATGGCCGGGTCAAACACTGAAGCTTTCTTT,CASSMAGSNTEAFF
TRBD2,TRBJ2-5,TRBV7-8,.,TGTGCCAGCAGCTCGCTTCCTAGCGGGGGGGAGACCCAGTACTTC,CASSSLPSGGETQYF
TRBD2,TRBJ2-2,TRBV4-2,once,TGTGCCAGCAGCCAAGTTGTCCTAGCGGGAGTTTTCCAAGGTGGGGAGCTGTTTTTT,CASSQVVLAGVFQGGELFF
TRBD2,TRBJ2-3,TRBV11-3,once,TGTGCCAGCAGCTTTCGCCTAGCGGGTACAGATACGCAGTATTTT,CASSFRLAGTDTQYF
TRBD2,TRBJ2-1,TRBV19,.,TGTGCCAGTAGTAGGGGTCGGGTCGTAGCGGGAGGATATGAGCAGTTCTTC,CASSRGRVVAGGYEQFF